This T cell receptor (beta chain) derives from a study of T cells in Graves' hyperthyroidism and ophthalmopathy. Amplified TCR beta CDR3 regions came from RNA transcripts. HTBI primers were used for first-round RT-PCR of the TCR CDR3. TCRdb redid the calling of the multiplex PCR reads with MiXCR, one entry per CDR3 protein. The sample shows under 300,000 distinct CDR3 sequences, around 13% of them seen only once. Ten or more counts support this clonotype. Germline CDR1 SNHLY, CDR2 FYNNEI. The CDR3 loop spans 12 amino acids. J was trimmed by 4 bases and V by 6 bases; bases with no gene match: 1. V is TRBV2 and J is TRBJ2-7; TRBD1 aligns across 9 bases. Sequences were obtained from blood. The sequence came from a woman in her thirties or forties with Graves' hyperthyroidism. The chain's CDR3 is CASRGTGYEQYF. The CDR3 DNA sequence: TGTGCCAGCAGAGGGACAGGGTACGAGCAGTACTTC.